One TCR beta chain is described in this entry. After removal of 5 bases from V and 2 bases from J, the junction contained 7 bases not matched to a gene. Germline V gives CDR1 MDHEN, CDR2 SYDVKM. The CDR3 is 16 residues long. The sample is drawn from a study of identical twins. MiXCR, applied by TCRdb to the 5' RACE reads, yields one record per CDR3 protein. The sample carries hundreds of thousands of distinct CDR3 sequences, about 9.4% recorded once. The sample also formed part of further work on yellow fever vaccine responses in identical twins.

Sample: PBMCs. This chain links TRBV28 with TRBJ2-1, with 9 bases identical to TRBD1. The sequence was collected from a woman aged 18-29 years in good health. The CDR3 here is CASSPLGTGTYNEQFF. Written as DNA, the CDR3 is TGTGCCAGCAGTCCGCTAGGGACAGGGACCTACAATGAGCAGTTCTTC.